The clone carrying this TCR beta chain has ten or more counts. Its antigen is undetermined. The data were obtained in a study of human T cells and chemical hapten exposure. Findings of the study overall: No shift was seen in TCRs above 1 in 1000 frequency with DPC sensitization.

The CDR3 is 14 residues long. Per the germline V gene, CDR1 is SNHLY and CDR2 is FYNNEI. With 6 bases removed from V and 6 bases from J, the gap between germline ends came to 15 bases. Time point: healthy volunteer bleed at 2 weeks. The authors' total RNA extraction used unfractionated whole blood. In the library, unique molecular identifiers were attached to individual cDNA molecules. As processed by the authors: Sample TCR totals centred on a median of around 92,000, ranging about 20,000 to 750,000. TCRdb re-derived calls from the RACE reads in MiXCR, one entry per CDR3 protein. These V and J calls are TCRdb output, not the study's own analysis. Of 43,000 or so distinct CDR3 sequences in the sample, around 4% were seen once.

The chain employs TRBV2 and TRBJ1-5; possibly TRBD1 for D (5 bases). Sequencing was performed on whole blood. The sequence was collected from a female donor in good health. Some clones in this sample may be carry-over from other donors' samples. CDR3 loop: CASRSDMGVQPQHF. CDR3 nucleotides: TGTGCCAGCAGGTCGGACATGGGTGTTCAGCCCCAGCATTTT. Looking up the rest from reference TRBV2 and TRBJ1-5 gives the full variable domain: EPEVTQTPSHQVTQMGQEVILRCVPISNHLYFYWYRQILGQKVEFLVSFYNNEISEKSEIFDDQFSVERPDGSNFTLKIRSTKLEDSAMYFCASRSDMGVQPQHFGDGTRLSIL.